A selection of T cell receptor beta chains follows, all from one sample in a study of cytomegalovirus exposure and HLA in healthy donors. The data were produced by immunoSEQ multiplex PCR, yet TCRdb's version contains in-frame clones alone and is incomplete. The sample has roughly 100,000 clones, roughly two thirds seen once. The sample consisted of PBMCs. These receptors were collected from a man in his thirties or forties in good health and CMV-seronegative. Each CDR3 is given without its conserved first and last residue.

TRBV30,TRBJ1-3,AWKGRGSGNTIY
TRBV2,TRBJ1-3,ASSGQGDSGNTIY
TRBV29-1,TRBJ2-3,SSGTGDSTDTQY
TRBV7-2,-,ASSLGFSYEQY
TRBV30,TRBJ1-6,AWSTSRGGALH
TRBV4-3,TRBJ1-4,ASSQDLTGADEKLF
TRBV4-3,TRBJ2-2,ASSRNRILGVGTGELF
TRBV4-2,TRBJ1-4,ASSQRTGANEKLF
TRBV27,TRBJ1-4,ASSPPDSREKLF
TRBV7-2,TRBJ1-5,ASSPGHLNQPQH
TRBV11-1,TRBJ2-7,ASSYRDRLLYEQY
TRBV6-1,TRBJ1-1,ASSDQGVRDTEAF
TRBV5-4,TRBJ2-1,ASSFDQGTSYNEQF
TRBV9,TRBJ2-1,ASSVGQANNEQF
TRBV10-3,TRBJ2-5,AISPGYQETQY
TRBV27,-,ASSLSGTGGYEQY
TRBV5-1,TRBJ1-1,ASSLDSINTEAF
TRBV19,TRBJ1-5,ASTDRTDQAQH
TRBV6-6,TRBJ2-2,ATTGGAGTGELF
TRBV4-3,TRBJ1-4,ASSRKGRTGGGEKLF
TRBV27,TRBJ1-1,ASSSVRGTEAF
TRBV4-2,TRBJ2-6,ASSQALRRGSGANVLT
TRBV7-2,TRBJ2-3,ASSLSQSPRAPSTDTQY
TRBV7-9,TRBJ2-1,ASSAGAF
TRBV5-4,TRBJ2-7,ASSSHKGLAGVVVNEQY
TRBV29-1,TRBJ2-7,SVPGGPGEQY
TRBV7-3,TRBJ1-2,ASSPGGAGRVGYT
TRBV7-3,TRBJ2-7,ASSLDRGYEQY
TRBV6-1,TRBJ2-5,ASSDGPGLETQY
TRBV6-1,TRBJ2-2,ASSAGLGGNTGELF
TRBV5-4,TRBJ1-1,ASSLNRDTEAF
TRBV4-3,TRBJ1-2,ASSQEGTGSWGGYT
TRBV5-1,TRBJ1-1,ASSVTGVEGTEAF
TRBV5-6,TRBJ1-2,ASSLGTVDGYT
TRBV29-1,TRBJ1-2,SGLTDRDGGYT
TRBV29-1,TRBJ2-3,SVVVTGTDTQY
TRBV4-2,TRBJ2-7,ASSQSSNYEQY
TRBV5-3,TRBJ2-1,ARSLVSGNNEQF
TRBV7-2,TRBJ2-5,ASSQTVQETQY
TRBV30,TRBJ2-7,AWSWVLAGSSYEQY
TRBV10-3,TRBJ2-7,AISRGVNYEQY
TRBV2,TRBJ2-1,ASSGGLGNEQF
TRBV9,TRBJ2-7,ASSADESGREGLYEQY
TRBV2,TRBJ2-7,ASSVGTSGSYEQY
TRBV23-1,TRBJ2-1,ASSHSRGSRTDEQF
TRBV21-1,TRBJ2-1,ASSKAVRLTEIYNEQF
TRBV7-9,TRBJ2-3,ASSKGLVLDTQY
TRBV11-2,TRBJ2-1,ASSFVSGRGPQF
TRBV10-2,TRBJ2-1,ASSEPLPLASEQF
TRBV28,TRBJ2-7,ASSLISDRQY
TRBV5-6,TRBJ2-3,ASSRPWSGSTDTQY
TRBV28,TRBJ2-2,ASRVRGKGTGELF
TRBV6-4,TRBJ2-1,ASGSSLNEQF
TRBV5-1,TRBJ1-1,ASSLALGGTEAF
TRBV7-9,TRBJ1-2,ASSLGSGYGYT